What follows describes a single T cell receptor (beta chain). Its antigen is not known. The sample comes from a study of vaccination effects on CD4 cells after COVID-19. Sequencing in the ViraFEST assay came after antigen-specific CD4+ T cells had been expanded with viral peptide pools, which were used to stimulate PBMC. The culture ran for around ten days before CD4+ T cells were isolated. Nucleocapsid antibody tests were negative, and the vaccine recipients had no prior SARS-CoV-2 infection. The protocol was immunoSEQ multiplex PCR, while the TCRdb copy is restricted to in-frame clones and leaves out a portion. There are 65,000 or so clones in the sample; around 76% occur only once, and around 2.7% lies in the top ten. Trimming pared 3 bases from V and 8 bases from J, leaving 10 bases between. Germline CDR1 reads MNHNS; CDR2 reads SASEGT. This CDR3 comprises 12 residues.

The rearrangement links TRBV6-1 to TRBJ1-2, with D possibly matching TRBD1 (5 bases). The starting material was CD4+ T cells from PBMCs cultured with HCoV-NL63 spike peptides, obtained before COVID-19 vaccination. This TCR came from a human donor who received a COVID-19 vaccine. The CDR3 coding sequence is TGTGCCAGCAGTGAGGGGAGGGGAGGCTACACCTTC. This translates into CASSEGRGGYTF.